This TCR beta chain was observed in a study of beta chain features in type 1 diabetes. Reverse transcription of all isolated RNA meant that expressed TCRB transcripts were sequenced. Only in-frame clones appear in the TCRdb table, and some are missing; sequencing was by immunoSEQ multiplex PCR. This table has some 270,000 clones, 11% appearing once. The CDR3 has 14 amino acids. Trimming cost V 4 bases and J 0 bases, with 11 bases left between them. CDR1 and CDR2 from the germline V gene are SGHRS and YFSETQ. Study results and limitations: Healthy donors had naive, central memory and Treg TCRB repertoires that appeared less similar than those seen among patients. Lower insertion and higher deletion counts appeared at VDJ junctions in type 1 diabetes patients. Shortening of TCRB CDR3s, moderate but significant, appeared in all four CD4+ subsets of Type 1 diabetes patients.

CD45RO/CCR7/CD25/CD127/CD95/CD27 staining was used to isolate CD4+ naive, central memory, regulatory and stem cell-like memory cells by sorting. To note about this clone: Its antigen is not identified.

The rearrangement uses TRBV5-1 and TRBJ2-7, with a tentative D call TRBD1 (5 bases). This sequence was found in a man aged 25-45 years with type 1 diabetes. Sample: naive CD4+ T cells from blood. The CDR3 loop is CASSKTQDSYEQYF. The CDR3, as DNA: TGCGCCAGCAGCAAAACACAGGACTCCTACGAGCAGTACTTC.